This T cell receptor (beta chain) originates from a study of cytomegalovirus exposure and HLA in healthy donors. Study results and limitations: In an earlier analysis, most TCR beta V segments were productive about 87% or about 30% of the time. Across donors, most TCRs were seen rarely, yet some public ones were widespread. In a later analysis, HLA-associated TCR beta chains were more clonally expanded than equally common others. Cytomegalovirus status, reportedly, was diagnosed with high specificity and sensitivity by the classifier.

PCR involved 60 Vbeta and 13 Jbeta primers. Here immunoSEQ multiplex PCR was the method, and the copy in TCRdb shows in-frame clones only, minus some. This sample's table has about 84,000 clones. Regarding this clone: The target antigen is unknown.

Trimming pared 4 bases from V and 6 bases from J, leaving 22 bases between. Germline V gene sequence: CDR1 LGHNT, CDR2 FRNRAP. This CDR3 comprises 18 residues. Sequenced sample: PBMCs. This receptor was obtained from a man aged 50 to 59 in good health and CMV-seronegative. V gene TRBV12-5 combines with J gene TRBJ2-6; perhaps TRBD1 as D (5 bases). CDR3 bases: TGTGCTAGTGGTTCCAAGACAGACGTAAGTCTCTTGGCCAACGTCCTGACTTTC. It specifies CASGSKTDVSLLANVLTF.